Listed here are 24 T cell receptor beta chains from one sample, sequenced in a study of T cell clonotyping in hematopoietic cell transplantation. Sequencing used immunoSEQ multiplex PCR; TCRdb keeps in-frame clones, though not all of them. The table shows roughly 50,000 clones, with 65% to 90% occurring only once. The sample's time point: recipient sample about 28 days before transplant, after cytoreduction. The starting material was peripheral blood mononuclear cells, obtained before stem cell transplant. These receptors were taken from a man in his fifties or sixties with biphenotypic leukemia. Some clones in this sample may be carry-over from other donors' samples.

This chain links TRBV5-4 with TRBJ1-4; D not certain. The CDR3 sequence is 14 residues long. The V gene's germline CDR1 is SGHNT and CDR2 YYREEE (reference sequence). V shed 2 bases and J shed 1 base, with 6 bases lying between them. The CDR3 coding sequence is TGTGCCAGCAGCTTAGGGATAACTAATGAAAAACTGTTTTTT. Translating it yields CASSLGITNEKLFF.

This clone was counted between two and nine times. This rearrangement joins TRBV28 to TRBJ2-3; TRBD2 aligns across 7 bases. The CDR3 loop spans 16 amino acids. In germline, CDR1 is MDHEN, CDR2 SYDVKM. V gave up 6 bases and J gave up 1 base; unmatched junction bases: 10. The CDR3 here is CASSPWVTSRTDTQYF. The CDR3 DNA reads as TGTGCCAGCAGCCCGTGGGTGACTAGCCGCACAGATACGCAGTATTTT.

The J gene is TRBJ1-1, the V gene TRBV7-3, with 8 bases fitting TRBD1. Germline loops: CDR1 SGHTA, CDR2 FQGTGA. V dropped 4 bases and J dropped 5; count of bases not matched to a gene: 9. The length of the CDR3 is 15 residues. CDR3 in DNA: TGTGCCAGCAGCTCCGCAGGGGGCGTAGGGACTGAAGCTTTCTTT. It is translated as CASSSAGGVGTEAFF.

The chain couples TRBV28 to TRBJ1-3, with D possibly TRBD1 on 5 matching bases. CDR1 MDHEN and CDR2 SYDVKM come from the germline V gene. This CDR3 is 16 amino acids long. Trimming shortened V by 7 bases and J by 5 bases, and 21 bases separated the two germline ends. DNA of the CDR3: TGTGCCAGCACCCCTTTATACGGGACGACGCGAAACACCATATATTTT. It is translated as CASTPLYGTTRNTIYF.

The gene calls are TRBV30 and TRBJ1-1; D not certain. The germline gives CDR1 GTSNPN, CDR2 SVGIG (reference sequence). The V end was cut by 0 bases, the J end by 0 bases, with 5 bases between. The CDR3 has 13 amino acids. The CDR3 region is CAWSVLVNTEAFF. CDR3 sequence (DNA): TGTGCCTGGAGTGTATTGGTGAACACTGAAGCTTTCTTT.

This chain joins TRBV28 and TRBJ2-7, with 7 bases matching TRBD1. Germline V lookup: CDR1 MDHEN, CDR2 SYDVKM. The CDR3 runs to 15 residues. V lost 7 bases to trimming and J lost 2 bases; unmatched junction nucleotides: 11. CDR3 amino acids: CASNLNGGQTYEQYF. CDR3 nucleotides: TGTGCCAGCAACCTAAATGGGGGACAGACCTACGAGCAGTACTTC.

The CDR3 region is CASSLASGSTGELFF. The DNA of the CDR3 is TGCGCCAGCAGCTTGGCCAGCGGGAGTACCGGGGAGCTGTTTTTT. The chain recombines TRBV5-1 with TRBJ2-2, with 8 bases identical to TRBD2. This CDR3 is built from 15 residues. Germline V gene data show CDR1 as SGHRS and CDR2 as YFSETQ. V shed 0 bases and J 5 bases; nucleotides not matched to a gene: 3.

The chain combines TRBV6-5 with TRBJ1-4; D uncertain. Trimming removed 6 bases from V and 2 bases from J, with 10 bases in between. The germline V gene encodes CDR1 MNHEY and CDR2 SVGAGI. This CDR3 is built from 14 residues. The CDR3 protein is CASSPTRTNEKLFF. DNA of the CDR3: TGTGCCAGCAGCCCGACACGGACTAATGAAAAACTGTTTTTT.

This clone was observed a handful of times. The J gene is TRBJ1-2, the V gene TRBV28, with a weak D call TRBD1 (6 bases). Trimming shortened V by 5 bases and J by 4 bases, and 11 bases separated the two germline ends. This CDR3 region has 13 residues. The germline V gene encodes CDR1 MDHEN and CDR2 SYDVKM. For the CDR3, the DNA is TGTGCCAGCAGTGAGGGGGAGCGCTATGGCTACACCTTC. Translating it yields CASSEGERYGYTF.

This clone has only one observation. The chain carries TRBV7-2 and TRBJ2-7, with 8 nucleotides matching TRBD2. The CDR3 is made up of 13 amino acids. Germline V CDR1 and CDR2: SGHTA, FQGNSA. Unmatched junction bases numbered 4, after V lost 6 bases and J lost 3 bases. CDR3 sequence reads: CASSHSGNYEQYF. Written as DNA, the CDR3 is TGTGCCAGCAGTCATAGCGGGAACTACGAGCAGTACTTC.

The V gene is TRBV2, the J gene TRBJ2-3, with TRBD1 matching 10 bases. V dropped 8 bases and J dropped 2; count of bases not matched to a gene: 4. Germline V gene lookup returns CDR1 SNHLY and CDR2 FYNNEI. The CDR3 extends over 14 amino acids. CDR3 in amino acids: CASPGQGDTDTQYF. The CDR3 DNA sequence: TGTGCCAGCCCTGGACAGGGGGACACAGATACGCAGTATTTT.

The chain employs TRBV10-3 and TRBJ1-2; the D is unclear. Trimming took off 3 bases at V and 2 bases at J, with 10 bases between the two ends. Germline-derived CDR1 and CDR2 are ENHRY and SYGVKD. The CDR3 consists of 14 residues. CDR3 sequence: CAISEGLTNYGYTF. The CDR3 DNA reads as TGTGCCATCAGTGAAGGTCTTACCAACTATGGCTACACCTTC.

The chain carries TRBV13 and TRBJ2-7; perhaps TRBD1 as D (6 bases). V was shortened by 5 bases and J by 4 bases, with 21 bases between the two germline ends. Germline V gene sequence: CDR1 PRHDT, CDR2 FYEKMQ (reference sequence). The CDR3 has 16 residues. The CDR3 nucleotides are TGTGCCAGCAGCCCCTCGCCAGGGGCCAATAGGTACGAGCAGTACTTC. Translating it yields CASSPSPGANRYEQYF. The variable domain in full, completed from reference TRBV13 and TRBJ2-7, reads AAGVIQSPRHLIKEKRETATLKCYPIPRHDTVYWYQQGPGQDPQFLISFYEKMQSDKGSIPDRFSAQQFSDYHSELNMSSLELGDSALYFCASSPSPGANRYEQYFGPGTRLTVT.

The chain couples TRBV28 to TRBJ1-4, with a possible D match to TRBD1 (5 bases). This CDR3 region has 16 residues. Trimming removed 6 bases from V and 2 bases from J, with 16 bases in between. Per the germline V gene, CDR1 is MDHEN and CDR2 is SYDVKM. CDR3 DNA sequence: TGTGCCAGCAGAGGCACCCGGGGGGAGACTAATGAAAAACTGTTTTTT. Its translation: CASRGTRGETNEKLFF.

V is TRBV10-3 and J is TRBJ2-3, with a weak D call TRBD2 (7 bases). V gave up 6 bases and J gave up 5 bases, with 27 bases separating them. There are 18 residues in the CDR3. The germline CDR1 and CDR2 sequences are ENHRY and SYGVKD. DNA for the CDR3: TGTGCCATCAGGAACCTGGTGGGGGCGGGAGCAGGTGGAGATACGCAGTATTTT. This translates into CAIRNLVGAGAGGDTQYF.

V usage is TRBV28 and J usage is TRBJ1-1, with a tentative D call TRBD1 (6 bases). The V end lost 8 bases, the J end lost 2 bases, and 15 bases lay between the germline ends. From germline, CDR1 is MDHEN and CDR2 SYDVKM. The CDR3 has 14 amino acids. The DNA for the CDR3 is TGTGCCAGCGGGGGGCTAAGGGGTAACACTGAAGCTTTCTTT. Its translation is CASGGLRGNTEAFF.

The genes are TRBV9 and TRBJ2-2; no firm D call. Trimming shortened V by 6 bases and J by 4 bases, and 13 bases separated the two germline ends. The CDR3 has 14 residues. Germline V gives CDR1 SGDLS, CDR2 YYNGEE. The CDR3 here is CASTPGASTGELFF. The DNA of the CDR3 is TGTGCCAGCACCCCAGGTGCGTCCACCGGGGAGCTGTTTTTT. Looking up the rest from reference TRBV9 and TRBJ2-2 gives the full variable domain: DSGVTQTPKHLITATGQRVTLRCSPRSGDLSVYWYQQSLDQGLQFLIQYYNGEERAKGNILERFSAQQFPDLHSELNLSSLELGDSALYFCASTPGASTGELFFGEGSRLTVL.

The CDR3 sequence: CASNLRGRSTDTQYF. In DNA form, the CDR3 reads TGTGCCAGCAACCTCAGGGGGCGGTCCACAGATACGCAGTATTTT. This chain uses TRBV6-6 with TRBJ2-3; TRBD1 matches 8 bases. The CDR3 is made up of 15 amino acids. With 7 bases clipped from V and 2 bases from J, the junction kept 8 bases outside the gene matches. Per the germline V gene, CDR1 is MNHNY and CDR2 is SVGAGI (reference sequence).

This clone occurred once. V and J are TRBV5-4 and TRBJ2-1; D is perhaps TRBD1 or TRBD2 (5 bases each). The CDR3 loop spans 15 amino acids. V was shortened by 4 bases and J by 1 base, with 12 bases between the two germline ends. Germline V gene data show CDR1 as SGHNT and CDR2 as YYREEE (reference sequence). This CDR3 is CASSPGTASYNEQFF. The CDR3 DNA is TGTGCCAGCAGCCCGGGGACGGCATCCTACAATGAGCAGTTCTTC.

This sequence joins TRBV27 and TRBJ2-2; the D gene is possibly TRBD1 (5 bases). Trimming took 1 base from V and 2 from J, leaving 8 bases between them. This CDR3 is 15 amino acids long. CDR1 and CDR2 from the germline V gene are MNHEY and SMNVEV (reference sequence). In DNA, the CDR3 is TGTGCCAGCAGTTTATGGGGCAGCAACACCGGGGAGCTGTTTTTT. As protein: CASSLWGSNTGELFF.

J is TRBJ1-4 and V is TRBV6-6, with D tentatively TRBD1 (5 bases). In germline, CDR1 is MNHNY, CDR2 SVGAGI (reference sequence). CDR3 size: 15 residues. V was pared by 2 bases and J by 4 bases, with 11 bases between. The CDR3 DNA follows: TGTGCCAGCAGTTACGGGACGGATTATAATGAAAAACTGTTTTTT. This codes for CASSYGTDYNEKLFF.

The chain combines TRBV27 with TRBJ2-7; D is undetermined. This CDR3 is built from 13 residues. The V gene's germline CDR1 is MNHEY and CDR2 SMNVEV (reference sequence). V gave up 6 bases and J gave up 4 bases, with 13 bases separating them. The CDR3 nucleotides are TGTGCCAGCAGCCCTTCCCCCGGATACGAGCAGTACTTC. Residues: CASSPSPGYEQYF.

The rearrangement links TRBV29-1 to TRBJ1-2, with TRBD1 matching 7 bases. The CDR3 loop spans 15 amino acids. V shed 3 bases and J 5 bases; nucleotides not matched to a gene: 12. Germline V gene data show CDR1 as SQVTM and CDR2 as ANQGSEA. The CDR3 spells CSVDKGASEDYGYTF. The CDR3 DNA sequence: TGCAGCGTTGACAAGGGGGCCTCGGAGGATTATGGCTACACCTTC.

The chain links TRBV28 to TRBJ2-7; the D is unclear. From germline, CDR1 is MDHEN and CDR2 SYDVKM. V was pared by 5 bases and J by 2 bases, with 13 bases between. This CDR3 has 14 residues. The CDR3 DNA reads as TGTGCCAGCAGTCCCTTTTGGGATCCCTACGAGCAGTACTTC. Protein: CASSPFWDPYEQYF.